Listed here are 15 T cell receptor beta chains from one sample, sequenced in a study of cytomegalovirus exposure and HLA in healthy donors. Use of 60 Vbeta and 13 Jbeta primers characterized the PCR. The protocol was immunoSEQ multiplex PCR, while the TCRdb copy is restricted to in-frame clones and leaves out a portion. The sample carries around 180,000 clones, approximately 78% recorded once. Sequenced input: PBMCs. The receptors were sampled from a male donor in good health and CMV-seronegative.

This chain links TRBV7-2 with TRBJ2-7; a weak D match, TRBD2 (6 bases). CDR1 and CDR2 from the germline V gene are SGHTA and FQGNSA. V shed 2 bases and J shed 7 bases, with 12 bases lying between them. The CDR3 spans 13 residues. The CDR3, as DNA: TGTGCCAGCAGCTTATTACTAGCTCAGGAGCAGTACTTC. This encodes CASSLLLAQEQYF.

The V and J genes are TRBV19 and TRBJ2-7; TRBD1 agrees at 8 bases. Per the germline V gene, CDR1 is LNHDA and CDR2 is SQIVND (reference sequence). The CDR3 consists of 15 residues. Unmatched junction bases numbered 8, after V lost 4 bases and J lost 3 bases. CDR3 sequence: CASSNQGARGYEQYF. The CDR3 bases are TGTGCCAGTAGTAACCAGGGGGCGAGAGGCTACGAGCAGTACTTC.

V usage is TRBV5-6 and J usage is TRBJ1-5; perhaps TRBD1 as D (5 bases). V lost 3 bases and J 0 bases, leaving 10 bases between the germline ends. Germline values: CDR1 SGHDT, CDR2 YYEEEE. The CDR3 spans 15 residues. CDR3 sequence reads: CASSSGLYSNQPQHF. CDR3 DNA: TGTGCCAGCAGCTCGGGACTTTATAGCAATCAGCCCCAGCATTTT.

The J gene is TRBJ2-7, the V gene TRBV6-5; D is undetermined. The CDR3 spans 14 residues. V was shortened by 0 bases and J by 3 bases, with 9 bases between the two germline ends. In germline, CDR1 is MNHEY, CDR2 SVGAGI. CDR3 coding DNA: TGTGCCAGCAGTTACTCGAGGTCAATCTACGAGCAGTACTTC. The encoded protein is CASSYSRSIYEQYF.

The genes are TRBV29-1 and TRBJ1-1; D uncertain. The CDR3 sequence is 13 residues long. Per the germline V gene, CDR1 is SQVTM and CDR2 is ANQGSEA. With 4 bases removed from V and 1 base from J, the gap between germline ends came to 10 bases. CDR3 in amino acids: CSVATKPNTEAFF. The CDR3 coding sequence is TGCAGCGTTGCAACTAAACCGAACACTGAAGCTTTCTTT.

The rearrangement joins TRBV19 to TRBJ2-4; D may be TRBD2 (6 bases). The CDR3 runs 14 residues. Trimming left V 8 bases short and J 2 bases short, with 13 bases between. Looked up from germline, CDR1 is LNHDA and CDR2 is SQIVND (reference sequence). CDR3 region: CASHKGGTKNIQYF. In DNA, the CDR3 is TGTGCCAGTCACAAGGGCGGGACCAAAAACATTCAGTACTTC.

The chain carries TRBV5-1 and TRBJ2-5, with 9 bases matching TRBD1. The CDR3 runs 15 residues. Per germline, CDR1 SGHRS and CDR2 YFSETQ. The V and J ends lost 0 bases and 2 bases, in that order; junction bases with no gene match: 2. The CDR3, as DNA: TGCGCCAGCAGCTTGGCCGGGACAGGGCAAGAGACCCAGTACTTC. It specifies CASSLAGTGQETQYF.

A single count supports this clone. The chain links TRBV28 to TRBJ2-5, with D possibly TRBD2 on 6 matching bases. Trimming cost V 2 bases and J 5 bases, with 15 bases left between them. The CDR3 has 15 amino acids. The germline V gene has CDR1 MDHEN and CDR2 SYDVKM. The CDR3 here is CASSLLASRRETQYF. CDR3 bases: TGTGCCAGCAGTTTACTAGCGTCCCGACGGGAGACCCAGTACTTC.

The CDR3 region is CASSIVSRDRATQETQYF. The CDR3 DNA reads TGTGCCAGCAGCATAGTATCCCGGGACAGGGCTACTCAAGAGACCCAGTACTTC. The chain joins TRBV21-1 to TRBJ2-5; the table's D gene call, TRBD1, was not cross checked with the DNA. TRBV21-1 has pseudogene status. This CDR3 is 18 amino acids long.

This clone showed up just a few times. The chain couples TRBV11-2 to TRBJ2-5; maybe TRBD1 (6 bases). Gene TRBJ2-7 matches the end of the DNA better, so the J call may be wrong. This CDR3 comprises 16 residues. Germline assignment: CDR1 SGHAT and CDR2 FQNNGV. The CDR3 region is CASRARPRGVAYEQYF. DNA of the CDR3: TGTGCCAGCAGGGCTAGACCCAGGGGTGTCGCCTACGAGCAGTACTTC.

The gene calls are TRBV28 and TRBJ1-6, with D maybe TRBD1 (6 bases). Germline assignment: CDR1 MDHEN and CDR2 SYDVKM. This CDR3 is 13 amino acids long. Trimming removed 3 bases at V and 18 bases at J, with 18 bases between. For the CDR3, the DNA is TGTGCCAGCAGTTTGGTCAGGGGCGGCCGCTCCCACTTT. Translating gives CASSLVRGGRSHF.

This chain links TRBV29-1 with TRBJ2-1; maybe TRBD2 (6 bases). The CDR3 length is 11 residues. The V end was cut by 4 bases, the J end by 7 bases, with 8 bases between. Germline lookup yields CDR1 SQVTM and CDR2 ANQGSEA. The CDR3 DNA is TGCAGCGTTGGCGGGGTAAATGAGCAGTTCTTC. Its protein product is CSVGGVNEQFF.

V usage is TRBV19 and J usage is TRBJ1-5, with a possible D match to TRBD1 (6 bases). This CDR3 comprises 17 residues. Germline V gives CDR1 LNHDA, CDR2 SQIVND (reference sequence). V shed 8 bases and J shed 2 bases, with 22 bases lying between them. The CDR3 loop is CASWDKGGTMGNQPQHF. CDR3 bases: TGTGCCAGTTGGGACAAGGGGGGGACCATGGGCAATCAGCCCCAGCATTTT. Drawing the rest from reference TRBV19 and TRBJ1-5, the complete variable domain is DGGITQSPKYLFRKEGQNVTLSCEQNLNHDAMYWYRQDPGQGLRLIYYSQIVNDFQKGDIAEGYSVSREKKESFPLTVTSAQKNPTAFYLCASWDKGGTMGNQPQHFGDGTRLSIL.

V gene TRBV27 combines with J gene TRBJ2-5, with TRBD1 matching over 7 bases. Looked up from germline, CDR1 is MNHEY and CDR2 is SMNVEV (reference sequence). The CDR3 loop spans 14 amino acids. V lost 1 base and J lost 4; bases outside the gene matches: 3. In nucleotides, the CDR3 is TGTGCCAGCAGTTTATTGGGACAGACAGAGACCCAGTACTTC. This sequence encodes CASSLLGQTETQYF.

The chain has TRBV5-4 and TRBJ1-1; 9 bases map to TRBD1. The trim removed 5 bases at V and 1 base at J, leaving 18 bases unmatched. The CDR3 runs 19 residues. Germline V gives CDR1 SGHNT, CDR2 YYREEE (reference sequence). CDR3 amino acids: CASRKWGTGPWGPNTEAFF. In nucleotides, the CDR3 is TGTGCCAGCAGGAAGTGGGGGACAGGGCCCTGGGGGCCGAACACTGAAGCTTTCTTT.